This TCR beta chain was recovered during a study of T cell changes during pregnancy in multiple sclerosis. Profiling relied on immunoSEQ multiplex PCR, and the TCRdb table lists in-frame clones only, not all of them. The sample lists under 100,000 clones, about 95% occurring once. The sequence was collected from a female donor with multiple sclerosis, enrolled in a pregnancy study. The sample here was peripheral blood, taken in the third trimester of pregnancy.

In nucleotides, the CDR3 is TGTGCCAGCAGCCGAGCGGGGTCGGGGACCCAGTACTTC. The encoded protein is CASSRAGSGTQYF. The chain recombines TRBV5-4 with TRBJ2-5, with 7 bases identical to TRBD2. Unmatched junction bases numbered 7, after V lost 4 bases and J lost 7 bases. CDR3 length equals 13 residues. Germline CDR1 SGHNT, CDR2 YYREEE (reference sequence).